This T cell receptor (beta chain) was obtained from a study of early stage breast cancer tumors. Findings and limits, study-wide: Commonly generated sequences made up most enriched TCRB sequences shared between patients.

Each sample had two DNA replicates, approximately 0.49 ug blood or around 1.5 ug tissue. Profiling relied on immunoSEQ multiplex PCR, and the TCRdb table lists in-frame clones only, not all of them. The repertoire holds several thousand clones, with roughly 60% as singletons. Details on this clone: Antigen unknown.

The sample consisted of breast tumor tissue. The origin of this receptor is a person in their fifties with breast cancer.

The CDR3 region is CASREAGANVLTF. The CDR3 DNA sequence: TGTGCCAGTCGGGAGGCTGGGGCCAACGTCCTGACTTTC. The J gene is TRBJ2-6, the V gene TRBV2; the match to TRBD2 covers 7 bases. Germline V gene sequence: CDR1 SNHLY, CDR2 FYNNEI. V lost 9 bases and J lost 2; bases outside the gene matches: 1. The CDR3 consists of 13 residues.